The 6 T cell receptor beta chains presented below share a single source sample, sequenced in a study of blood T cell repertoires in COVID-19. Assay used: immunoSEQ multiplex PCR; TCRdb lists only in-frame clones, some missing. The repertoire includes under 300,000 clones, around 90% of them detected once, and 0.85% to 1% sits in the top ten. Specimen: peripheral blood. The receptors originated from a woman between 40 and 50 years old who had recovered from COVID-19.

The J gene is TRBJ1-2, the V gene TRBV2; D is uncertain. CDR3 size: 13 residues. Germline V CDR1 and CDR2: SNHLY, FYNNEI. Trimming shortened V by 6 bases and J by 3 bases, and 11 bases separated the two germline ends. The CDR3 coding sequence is TGTGCCAGCAGGGAGAGTTTGGACTATGGCTACACCTTC. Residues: CASRESLDYGYTF.

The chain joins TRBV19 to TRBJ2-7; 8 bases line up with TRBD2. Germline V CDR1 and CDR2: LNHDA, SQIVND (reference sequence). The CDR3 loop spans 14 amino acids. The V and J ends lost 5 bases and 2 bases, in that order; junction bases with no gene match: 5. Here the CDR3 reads CASSLREGPYEQYF. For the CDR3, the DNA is TGTGCCAGTAGTCTCCGGGAGGGCCCCTACGAGCAGTACTTC. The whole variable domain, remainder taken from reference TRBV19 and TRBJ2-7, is DGGITQSPKYLFRKEGQNVTLSCEQNLNHDAMYWYRQDPGQGLRLIYYSQIVNDFQKGDIAEGYSVSREKKESFPLTVTSAQKNPTAFYLCASSLREGPYEQYFGPGTRLTVT.

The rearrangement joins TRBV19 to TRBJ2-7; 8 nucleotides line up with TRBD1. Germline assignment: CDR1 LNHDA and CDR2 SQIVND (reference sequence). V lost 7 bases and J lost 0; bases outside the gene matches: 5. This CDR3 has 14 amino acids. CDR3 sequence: CASTRTGTSYEQYF. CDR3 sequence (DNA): TGTGCCAGTACCAGGACAGGGACCTCCTACGAGCAGTACTTC.

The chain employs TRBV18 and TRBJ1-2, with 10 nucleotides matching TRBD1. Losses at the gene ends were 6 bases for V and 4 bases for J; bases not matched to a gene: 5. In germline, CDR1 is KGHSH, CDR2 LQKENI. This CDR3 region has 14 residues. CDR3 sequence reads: CASSPRQGAYGYTF. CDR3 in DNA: TGTGCCAGCTCCCCTAGACAGGGGGCCTATGGCTACACCTTC.

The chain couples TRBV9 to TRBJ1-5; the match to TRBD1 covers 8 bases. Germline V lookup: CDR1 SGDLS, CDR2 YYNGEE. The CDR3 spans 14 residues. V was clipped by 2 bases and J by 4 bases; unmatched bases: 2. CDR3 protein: CASSVGQENQPQHF. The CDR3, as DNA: TGTGCCAGCAGCGTGGGACAGGAAAATCAGCCCCAGCATTTT.

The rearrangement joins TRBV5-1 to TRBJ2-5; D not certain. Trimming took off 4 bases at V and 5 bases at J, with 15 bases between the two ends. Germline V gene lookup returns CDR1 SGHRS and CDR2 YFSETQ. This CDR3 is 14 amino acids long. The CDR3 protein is CASSRFESRETQYF. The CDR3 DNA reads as TGCGCCAGCAGCCGCTTCGAGTCGCGGGAGACCCAGTACTTC.